This T cell receptor beta chain was identified during a study of blood T cell repertoires in COVID-19. Overall study: There were acute and convalescent COVID-19 samples, and they came from the United States, Italy and Spain.

The CDR3 contains 14 residues. Between the trimmed V and J ends, which lost 7 bases and 2 bases, there was a span of 12 bases. Germline V lookup: CDR1 SNHLY, CDR2 FYNNEI. The repertoire was sequenced with immunoSEQ multiplex PCR; TCRdb's copy has only in-frame clones and lacks some. The repertoire includes more than 200,000 clones, roughly 91% of them detected once, and approximately 4.2% sits in the top ten. Sequencing input: PBMCs or T cells enriched from blood (not recorded which). This chain uses TRBV2 with TRBJ1-5, with a tentative D call TRBD1 (6 bases). The sequence was obtained from a woman aged 25 to 39 who had recovered from COVID-19. CDR3 loop: CASNVQGGNQPQHF. Here the CDR3 DNA reads TGTGCCAGCAACGTACAGGGAGGCAATCAGCCCCAGCATTTT.